This TCR beta chain was sequenced in a study of T cells in localized non-small cell lung cancer. Findings of the study overall: Sequencing was limited to one tumor region, leaving the possibility of heterogeneity open. A median about 56 of the top 100 tumor clones appeared in adjacent lung. In the blood, greater T cell density corresponded to longer overall survival.

Measured with immunoSEQ multiplex PCR; TCRdb has only the in-frame clones, and not every one. This table has some 72,000 clones, roughly 81% appearing once. In regard to this clone: Its antigen is currently unknown.

Trimming shortened V by 2 bases and J by 5 bases, and 12 bases separated the two germline ends. Germline CDR1 and CDR2: MGHRA and YSYEKL. This CDR3 contains 14 residues. This clonotype was obtained from a man aged 35 to 69 with stage I lung adenocarcinoma. This chain uses TRBV4-1 with TRBJ1-2; D is unresolved. This material consisted of peripheral blood, taken before any cancer treatment. The CDR3 protein is CASSQSAGSYGYTF. CDR3 coding DNA: TGCGCCAGCAGCCAATCCGCCGGGAGTTATGGCTACACCTTC.